This entry features one TCR beta chain sequence. This sample stems from a study of OX40 agonist ivuxolimab in advanced cancers. Assay: immunoSEQ multiplex PCR; the TCRdb copy retains only in-frame clones and omits some. The table includes roughly 9,300 clones, about 63% detected once. The CDR3 covers 16 residues. The V and J ends lost 3 bases and 0 bases respectively, with 12 bases between them. Germline-derived CDR1 and CDR2 are LNHDA and SQIVND (reference sequence). The sequences come from CD4+ or CD8+ T cells sorted from blood, collected in a trial of the OX40 agonist ivuxolimab. This rearrangement joins TRBV19 to TRBJ1-5; no clear D. This clonotype was sampled from an adult with an advanced solid tumor such as melanoma, head and neck, liver or kidney cancer. The CDR3 coding sequence is TGTGCCAGTAGTATTGAAGAGGGCTTTAGCAATCAGCCCCAGCATTTT. Translating it yields CASSIEEGFSNQPQHF.